Below, 19 T cell receptor beta chains from the same sample are listed, as sequenced in a study of control samples from healthy donors and cancer patients. Method: immunoSEQ multiplex PCR; TCRdb's copy keeps in-frame clones and lacks some. The top ten hold 8.5% of the sample, which has just over 150,000 clones, about 94% seen once. Input material: blood. Receptor source: a woman aged 40 to 50 in good health.

This chain uses TRBV30 with TRBJ2-7; D ambiguous. The CDR3 sequence is 11 residues long. Germline V gives CDR1 GTSNPN, CDR2 SVGIG (reference sequence). V shed 0 bases and J shed 9 bases, with 9 bases lying between them. CDR3 bases: TGTGCCTGGAGTGTATCGGTAGGGCAGTACTTC. Residues: CAWSVSVGQYF.

The CDR3 DNA reads TGTGCCAGCAGCTTAATTGGGGAGACCCAGTACTTC. Protein product: CASSLIGETQYF. This rearrangement joins TRBV7-3 to TRBJ2-5; D gene unclear. Germline V gene lookup returns CDR1 SGHTA and CDR2 FQGTGA. The germline V and J ends were trimmed by 1 base and 5 bases, with 5 bases remaining between them. The CDR3 covers 12 residues.

The chain uses TRBV7-9 and TRBJ2-7, with 7 bases aligning to TRBD2. This CDR3 comprises 14 residues. Germline values: CDR1 SEHNR, CDR2 FQNEAQ (reference sequence). With V trimmed by 0 bases and J by 5 bases, 4 bases remained unmatched. The CDR3 DNA reads TGTGCCAGCAGCTTAGCTGCGGGAGTCCACGAGCAGTACTTC. It encodes CASSLAAGVHEQYF.

V usage is TRBV7-9 and J usage is TRBJ2-7; D is perhaps TRBD2 (6 bases). This CDR3 is built from 15 residues. Per the germline V gene, CDR1 is SEHNR and CDR2 is FQNEAQ (reference sequence). V was cut by 1 base and J by 0 bases, with 10 bases left in between. The CDR3 coding sequence is TGTGCCAGCAGCTTAGATAGCGGAAGCTCCTACGAGCAGTACTTC. Its protein product is CASSLDSGSSYEQYF.

The chain combines TRBV7-3 with TRBJ2-1; no clear D gene. The V end lost 5 bases, the J end lost 8 bases, and 13 bases lay between the germline ends. CDR3 length: 13 amino acids. From germline, CDR1 is SGHTA and CDR2 FQGTGA. The CDR3: CASSRSVKDEQFF. In DNA, the CDR3 is TGTGCCAGCAGCCGGAGTGTTAAGGATGAGCAGTTCTTC.

The chain has TRBV19 and TRBJ1-6; D is ambiguous. Trimming took 2 bases from V and 5 from J, leaving 10 bases between them. Germline V CDR1 and CDR2: LNHDA, SQIVND (reference sequence). CDR3 length: 15 amino acids. CDR3 protein: CASSISNPHNSPLHF. CDR3 sequence (DNA): TGTGCCAGTAGTATATCCAATCCTCATAATTCACCCCTCCACTTT.

V usage is TRBV4-1 and J usage is TRBJ1-2, with TRBD1 identical over 8 bases. Per the germline V gene, CDR1 is MGHRA and CDR2 is YSYEKL. There are 15 residues in the CDR3. V lost 5 bases and J lost 2; bases outside the gene matches: 7. CDR3 loop: CASSLRGQGNYGYTF. CDR3 nucleotides: TGCGCCAGCAGCTTACGCGGACAGGGAAACTATGGCTACACCTTC.

CDR3 bases: TGTGCCAGCAGTTACTCGATGCGGGGGGCCACTGAAGCTTTCTTT. Translating it yields CASSYSMRGATEAFF. The V call is TRBV6-5, the J call TRBJ1-1; weak D call: TRBD1 (6 bases). CDR3 length: 15 residues. Trimming took off 0 bases at V and 4 bases at J, with 12 bases between the two ends. Looked up from germline, CDR1 is MNHEY and CDR2 is SVGAGI.

V gene TRBV6-4 combines with J gene TRBJ2-2; tentative D call: TRBD2 (5 bases). The CDR3 runs to 14 residues. Germline CDR1 MRHNA, CDR2 SNTAGT. V was clipped by 2 bases and J by 3 bases, with 7 bases between them. The CDR3 sequence is CASSDHGDTGELFF. Here the CDR3 DNA reads TGTGCCAGCAGTGACCACGGGGACACCGGGGAGCTGTTTTTT.

This sequence joins TRBV11-2 and TRBJ2-5; 13 nucleotides agree with TRBD2. This CDR3 spans 16 amino acids. Trimming removed 3 bases from V and 5 bases from J; junction bases left unmatched: 6. Germline loops: CDR1 SGHAT, CDR2 FQNNGV. The CDR3 sequence is CASSFTSGRAMETQYF. The CDR3 DNA reads TGTGCCAGCAGCTTTACTAGCGGGAGGGCCATGGAGACCCAGTACTTC. Variable domain in full (rest from reference TRBV11-2 and TRBJ2-5): EAGVAQSPRYKIIEKRQSVAFWCNPISGHATLYWYQQILGQGPKLLIQFQNNGVVDDSQLPKDRFSAERLKGVDSTLKIQPAKLEDSAVYLCASSFTSGRAMETQYFGPGTRLLVL.

This chain joins TRBV4-3 and TRBJ2-7, with TRBD2 as a possible D gene (5 bases). There are 13 residues in the CDR3. Trimming shortened V by 0 bases and J by 3 bases, and 6 bases separated the two germline ends. The V gene's germline CDR1 is LGHNA and CDR2 YSLEER. CDR3 amino acids: CASSQETNYEQYF. The CDR3 DNA reads as TGCGCCAGCAGCCAAGAGACTAACTACGAGCAGTACTTC.

The CDR3 bases are TGTGCCAGTACCGCCAGGGACAGGGCCTATGGCTACACCTTC. Translating it yields CASTARDRAYGYTF. The chain uses TRBV19 and TRBJ1-2, with TRBD1 matching over 9 bases. The V segment lost 7 bases and the J segment 4 bases; nucleotides outside the gene matches: 7. This CDR3 comprises 14 residues. Germline CDR1 and CDR2: LNHDA and SQIVND (reference sequence). Complete variable domain (other parts from reference TRBV19 and TRBJ1-2): DGGITQSPKYLFRKEGQNVTLSCEQNLNHDAMYWYRQDPGQGLRLIYYSQIVNDFQKGDIAEGYSVSREKKESFPLTVTSAQKNPTAFYLCASTARDRAYGYTFGSGTRLTVV.

The rearrangement joins TRBV7-9 to TRBJ1-2, with D maybe TRBD1 (6 bases). Germline-derived CDR1 and CDR2 are SEHNR and FQNEAQ (reference sequence). The CDR3 spans 17 residues. V was cut by 2 bases and J by 0 bases, with 16 bases left in between. CDR3 sequence (DNA): TGTGCCAGCAGCTTACGGGGGGGACCAGGGGCTAACTATGGCTACACCTTC. Translated, it gives CASSLRGGPGANYGYTF. Together with reference TRBV7-9 and TRBJ1-2, the CDR3 gives the full variable domain: DTGVSQNPRHKITKRGQNVTFRCDPISEHNRLYWYRQTLGQGPEFLTYFQNEAQLEKSRLLSDRFSAERPKGSFSTLEIQRTEQGDSAMYLCASSLRGGPGANYGYTFGSGTRLTVV.

V and J are TRBV14 and TRBJ2-5, with 14 bases fitting TRBD2. This CDR3 is built from 16 residues. Germline CDR1 and CDR2: SGHDN and FVKESK. Trimming at V came to 1 base and at J to 2 bases, leaving 0 bases not matched to a gene. The CDR3 here is CASSQGLAGGQETQYF. For the CDR3, the DNA is TGTGCCAGCAGCCAAGGACTAGCGGGAGGGCAAGAGACCCAGTACTTC.

This rearrangement joins TRBV6-5 to TRBJ2-7, with D maybe TRBD1 (7 bases). Deletions cut 2 bases from V and 3 bases from J, with 14 bases between. In germline, CDR1 is MNHEY, CDR2 SVGAGI. CDR3 size: 15 residues. The CDR3 region is CASSYGGGNIYEQYF. DNA for the CDR3: TGTGCCAGCAGTTACGGAGGGGGCAACATCTACGAGCAGTACTTC.

The chain carries TRBV2 and TRBJ1-6; D is unresolved. The CDR3 is 15 residues long. V was clipped by 4 bases and J by 0 bases, with 7 bases between them. Per the germline V gene, CDR1 is SNHLY and CDR2 is FYNNEI. The CDR3 DNA reads as TGTGCCAGCAGTGCGGGCCTCTCCTATAATTCACCCCTCCACTTT. Amino acid sequence: CASSAGLSYNSPLHF.

The rearrangement links TRBV3-1 (or the pseudogene TRBV3-2) to TRBJ2-1, with a possible D match to TRBD1 (5 bases). V was clipped by 10 bases and J by 4 bases, with 20 bases between them. Germline CDR1 and CDR2: LGHDT and YNNKEL (reference sequence). The CDR3 is made up of 15 amino acids. The CDR3 DNA reads as TGTGCCACCCAGGATAGGGGTAACCTATACAATGAGCAGTTCTTC. Protein product: CATQDRGNLYNEQFF.

This chain joins TRBV15 and TRBJ1-3; tentative D call: TRBD1 (6 bases). The CDR3 runs to 15 residues. Germline V gene sequence: CDR1 LNHNV, CDR2 YYDKDF (reference sequence). V was trimmed by 4 bases and J by 4 bases, leaving 14 bases between them. The CDR3 DNA reads as TGTGCCACCAGCACCCAACAGGGTTCAGGAAACACCATATATTTT. It translates to CATSTQQGSGNTIYF.

The chain combines TRBV29-1 with TRBJ1-1, with D perhaps TRBD1 (5 bases). The CDR3 totals 14 residues. Germline CDR1 SQVTM, CDR2 ANQGSEA. V lost 4 bases and J 1 base, leaving 13 bases between the germline ends. In DNA form, the CDR3 reads TGCAGCGTTGTCGGGGGGACTGCGAACACTGAAGCTTTCTTT. Its translation: CSVVGGTANTEAFF.